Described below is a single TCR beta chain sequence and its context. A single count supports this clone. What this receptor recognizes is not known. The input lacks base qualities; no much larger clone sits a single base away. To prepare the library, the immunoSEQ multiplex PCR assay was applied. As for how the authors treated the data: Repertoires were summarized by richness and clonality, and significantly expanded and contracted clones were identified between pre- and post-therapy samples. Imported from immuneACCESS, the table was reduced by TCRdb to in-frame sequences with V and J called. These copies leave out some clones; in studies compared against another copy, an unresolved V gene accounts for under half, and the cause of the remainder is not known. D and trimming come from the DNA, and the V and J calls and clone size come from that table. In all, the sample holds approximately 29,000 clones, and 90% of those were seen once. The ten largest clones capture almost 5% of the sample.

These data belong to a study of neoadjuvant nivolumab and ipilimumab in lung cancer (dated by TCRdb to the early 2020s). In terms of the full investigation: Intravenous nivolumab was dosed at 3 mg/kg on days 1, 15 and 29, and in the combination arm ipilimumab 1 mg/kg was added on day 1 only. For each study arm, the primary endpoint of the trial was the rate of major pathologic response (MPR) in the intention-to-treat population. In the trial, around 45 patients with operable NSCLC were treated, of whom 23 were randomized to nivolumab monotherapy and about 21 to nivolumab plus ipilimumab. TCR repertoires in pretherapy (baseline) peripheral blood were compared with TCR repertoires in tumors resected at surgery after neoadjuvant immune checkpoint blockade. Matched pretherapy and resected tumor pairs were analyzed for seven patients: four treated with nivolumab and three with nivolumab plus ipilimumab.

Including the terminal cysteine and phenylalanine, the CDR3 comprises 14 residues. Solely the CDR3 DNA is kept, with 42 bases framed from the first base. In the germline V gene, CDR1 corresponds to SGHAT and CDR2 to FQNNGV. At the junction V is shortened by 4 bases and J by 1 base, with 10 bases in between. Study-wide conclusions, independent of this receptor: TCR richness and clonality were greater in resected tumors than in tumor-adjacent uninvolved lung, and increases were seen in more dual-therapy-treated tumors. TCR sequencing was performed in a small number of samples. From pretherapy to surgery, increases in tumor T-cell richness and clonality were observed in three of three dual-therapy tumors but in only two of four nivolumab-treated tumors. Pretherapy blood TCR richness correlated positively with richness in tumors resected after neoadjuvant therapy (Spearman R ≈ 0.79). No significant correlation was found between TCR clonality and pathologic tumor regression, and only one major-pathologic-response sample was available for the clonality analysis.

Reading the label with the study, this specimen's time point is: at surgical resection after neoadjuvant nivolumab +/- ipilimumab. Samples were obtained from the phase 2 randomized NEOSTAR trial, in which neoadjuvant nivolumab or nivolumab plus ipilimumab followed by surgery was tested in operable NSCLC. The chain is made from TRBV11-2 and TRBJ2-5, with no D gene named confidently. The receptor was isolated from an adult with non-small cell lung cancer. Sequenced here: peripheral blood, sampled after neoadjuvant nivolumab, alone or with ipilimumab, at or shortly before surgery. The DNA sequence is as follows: TGTGCCAGCAGCTCCACCCCCTCCCAAGAGACCCAGTACTTC. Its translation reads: CASSSTPSQETQYF.